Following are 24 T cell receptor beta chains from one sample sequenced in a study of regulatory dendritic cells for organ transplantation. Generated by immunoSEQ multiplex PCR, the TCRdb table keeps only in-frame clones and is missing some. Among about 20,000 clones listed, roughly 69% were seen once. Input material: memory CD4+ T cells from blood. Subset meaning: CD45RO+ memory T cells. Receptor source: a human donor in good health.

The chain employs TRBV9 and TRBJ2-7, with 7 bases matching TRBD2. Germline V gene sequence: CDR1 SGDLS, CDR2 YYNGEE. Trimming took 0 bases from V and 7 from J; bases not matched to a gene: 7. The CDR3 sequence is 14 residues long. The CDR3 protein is CASSVVTGAGEQYF. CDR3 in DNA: TGTGCCAGCAGCGTAGTGACCGGAGCGGGGGAGCAGTACTTC.

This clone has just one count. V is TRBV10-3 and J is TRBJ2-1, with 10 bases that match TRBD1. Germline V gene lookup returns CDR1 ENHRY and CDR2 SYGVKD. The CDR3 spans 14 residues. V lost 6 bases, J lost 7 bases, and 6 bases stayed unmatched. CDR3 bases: TGTGCCATCAGCTCCGGGACAGGGGCTAATGAGCAGTTCTTC. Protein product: CAISSGTGANEQFF.

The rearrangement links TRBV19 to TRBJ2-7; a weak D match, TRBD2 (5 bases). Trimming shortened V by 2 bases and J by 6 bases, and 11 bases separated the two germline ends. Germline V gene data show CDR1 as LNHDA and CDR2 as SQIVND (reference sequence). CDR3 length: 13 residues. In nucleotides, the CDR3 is TGTGCCAGTAGTATACAAGCGGTTGGCGAGCAGTACTTC. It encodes CASSIQAVGEQYF. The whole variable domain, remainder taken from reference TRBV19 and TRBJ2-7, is DGGITQSPKYLFRKEGQNVTLSCEQNLNHDAMYWYRQDPGQGLRLIYYSQIVNDFQKGDIAEGYSVSREKKESFPLTVTSAQKNPTAFYLCASSIQAVGEQYFGPGTRLTVT.

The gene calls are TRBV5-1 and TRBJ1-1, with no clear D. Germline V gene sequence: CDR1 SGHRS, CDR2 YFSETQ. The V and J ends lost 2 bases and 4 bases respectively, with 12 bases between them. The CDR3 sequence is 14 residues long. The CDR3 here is CASSLGGGGTEAFF. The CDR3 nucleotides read TGCGCCAGCAGCTTAGGAGGAGGAGGCACTGAAGCTTTCTTT.

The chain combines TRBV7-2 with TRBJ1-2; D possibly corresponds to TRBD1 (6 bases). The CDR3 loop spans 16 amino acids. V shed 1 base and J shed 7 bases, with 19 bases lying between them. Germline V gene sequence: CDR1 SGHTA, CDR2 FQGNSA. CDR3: CASSLGRGIGLGGYTF. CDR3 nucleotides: TGTGCCAGCAGCTTAGGAAGGGGGATAGGTTTGGGTGGCTACACCTTC. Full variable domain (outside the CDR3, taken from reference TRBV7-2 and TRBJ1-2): GAGVSQSPSNKVTEKGKDVELRCDPISGHTALYWYRQSLGQGLEFLIYFQGNSAPDKSGLPSDRFSAERTGGSVSTLTIQRTQQEDSAVYLCASSLGRGIGLGGYTFGSGTRLTVV.

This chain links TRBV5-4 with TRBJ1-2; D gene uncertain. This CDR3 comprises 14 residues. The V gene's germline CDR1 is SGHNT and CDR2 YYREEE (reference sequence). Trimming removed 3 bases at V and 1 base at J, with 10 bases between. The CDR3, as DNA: TGTGCCAGCAGCTCCGCCGGGGTTAACTATGGCTACACCTTC. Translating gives CASSSAGVNYGYTF.

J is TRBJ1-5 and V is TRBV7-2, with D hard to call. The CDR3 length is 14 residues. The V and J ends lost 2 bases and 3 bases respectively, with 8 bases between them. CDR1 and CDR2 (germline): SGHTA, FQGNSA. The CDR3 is CASSLSDHNQPQHF. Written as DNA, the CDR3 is TGTGCCAGCAGCTTATCAGATCACAATCAGCCCCAGCATTTT. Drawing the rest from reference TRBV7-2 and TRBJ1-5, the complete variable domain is GAGVSQSPSNKVTEKGKDVELRCDPISGHTALYWYRQSLGQGLEFLIYFQGNSAPDKSGLPSDRFSAERTGGSVSTLTIQRTQQEDSAVYLCASSLSDHNQPQHFGDGTRLSIL.

CDR3 coding DNA: TGTGCCAGCAGCTTAGGTGGGGGGGATTACAATGAGCAGTTCTTC. This gives the protein CASSLGGGDYNEQFF. V gene TRBV11-2 combines with J gene TRBJ2-1; TRBD2 agrees at 7 bases. This CDR3 is built from 15 residues. Germline CDR1 is SGHAT and CDR2 is FQNNGV. Unmatched junction bases numbered 4, after V lost 1 base and J lost 4 bases.

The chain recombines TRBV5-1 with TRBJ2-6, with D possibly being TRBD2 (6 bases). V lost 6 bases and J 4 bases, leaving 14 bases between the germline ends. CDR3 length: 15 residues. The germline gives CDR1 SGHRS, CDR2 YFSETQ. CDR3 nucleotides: TGCGCCAGCACCCTTGGGGGGACCGGGGCCAACGTCCTGACTTTC. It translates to CASTLGGTGANVLTF. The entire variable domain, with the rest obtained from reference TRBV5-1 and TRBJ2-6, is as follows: KAGVTQTPRYLIKTRGQQVTLSCSPISGHRSVSWYQQTPGQGLQFLFEYFSETQRNKGNFPGRFSGRQFSNSRSEMNVSTLELGDSALYLCASTLGGTGANVLTFGAGSRLTVL.

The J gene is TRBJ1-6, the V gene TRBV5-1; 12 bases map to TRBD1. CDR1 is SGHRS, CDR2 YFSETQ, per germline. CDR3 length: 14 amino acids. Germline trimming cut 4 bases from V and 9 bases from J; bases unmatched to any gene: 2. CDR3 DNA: TGCGCCAGCAGCCAGGGACAGGGGGCTTCACCCCTCCACTTT. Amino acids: CASSQGQGASPLHF.

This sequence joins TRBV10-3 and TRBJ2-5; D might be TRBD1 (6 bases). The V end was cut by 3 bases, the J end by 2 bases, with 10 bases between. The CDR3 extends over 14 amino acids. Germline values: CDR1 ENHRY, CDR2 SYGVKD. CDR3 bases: TGTGCCATCAGTGATTTAGGGGGTCAAGAGACCCAGTACTTC. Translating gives CAISDLGGQETQYF.

The CDR3 protein is CASSPQGGMNTEAFF. CDR3 nucleotide sequence: TGTGCCAGCAGCCCTCAGGGGGGTATGAACACTGAAGCTTTCTTT. The J gene is TRBJ1-1, the V gene TRBV6-6; 7 positions match TRBD1. CDR3 length: 15 amino acids. Per germline, CDR1 MNHNY and CDR2 SVGAGI (reference sequence). Losses at the gene ends were 6 bases for V and 0 bases for J; bases not matched to a gene: 7.

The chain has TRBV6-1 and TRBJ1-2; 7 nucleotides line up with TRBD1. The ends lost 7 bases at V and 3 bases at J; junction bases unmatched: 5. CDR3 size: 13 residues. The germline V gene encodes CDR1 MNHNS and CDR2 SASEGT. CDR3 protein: CASKRGQYYGYTF. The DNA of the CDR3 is TGTGCCAGCAAGAGGGGGCAGTACTATGGCTACACCTTC.

Written as DNA, the CDR3 is TGTGCCAGCGCGGGACAGGCCCACACTGAAGCTTTCTTT. Its translation is CASAGQAHTEAFF. The V gene is TRBV6-1, the J gene TRBJ1-1; 8 bases are a match to TRBD1. Unmatched junction bases numbered 5, after V lost 8 bases and J lost 3 bases. Germline loops: CDR1 MNHNS, CDR2 SASEGT. The CDR3 consists of 13 residues.

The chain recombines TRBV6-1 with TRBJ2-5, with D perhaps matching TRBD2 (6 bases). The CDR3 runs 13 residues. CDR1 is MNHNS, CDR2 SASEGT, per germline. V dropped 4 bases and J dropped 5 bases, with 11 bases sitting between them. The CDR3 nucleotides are TGTGCCAGCAGTGGAGGAGGGACGGAGACCCAGTACTTC. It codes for CASSGGGTETQYF.

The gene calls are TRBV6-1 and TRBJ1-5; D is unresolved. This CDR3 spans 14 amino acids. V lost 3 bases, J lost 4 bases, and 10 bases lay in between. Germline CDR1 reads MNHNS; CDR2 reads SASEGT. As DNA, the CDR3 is TGTGCCAGCAGTGATATTAGAGAGAATCAGCCCCAGCATTTT. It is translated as CASSDIRENQPQHF.

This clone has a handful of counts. CDR3 bases: TGTGCCAGCAGCCCCCCCCTAGCGGGAGATACGCAGTATTTT. It is translated as CASSPPLAGDTQYF. The chain uses TRBV5-4 and TRBJ2-3, with 8 bases that match TRBD2. Trimming took 4 bases from V and 5 from J; bases not matched to a gene: 6. The CDR3 sequence is 14 residues long. The germline gives CDR1 SGHNT, CDR2 YYREEE (reference sequence). Using reference TRBV5-4 and TRBJ2-3 for the parts outside the CDR3, the full variable domain is ETGVTQSPTHLIKTRGQQVTLRCSSQSGHNTVSWYQQALGQGPQFIFQYYREEENGRGNFPPRFSGLQFPNYSSELNVNALELDDSALYLCASSPPLAGDTQYFGPGTRLTVL.

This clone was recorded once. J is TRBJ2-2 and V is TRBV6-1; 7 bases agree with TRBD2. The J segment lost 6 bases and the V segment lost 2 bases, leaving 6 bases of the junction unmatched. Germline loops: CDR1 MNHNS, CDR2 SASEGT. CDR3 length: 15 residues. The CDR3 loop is CASSERGLDPGELFF. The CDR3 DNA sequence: TGTGCCAGCAGTGAACGCGGACTAGACCCCGGGGAGCTGTTTTTT.

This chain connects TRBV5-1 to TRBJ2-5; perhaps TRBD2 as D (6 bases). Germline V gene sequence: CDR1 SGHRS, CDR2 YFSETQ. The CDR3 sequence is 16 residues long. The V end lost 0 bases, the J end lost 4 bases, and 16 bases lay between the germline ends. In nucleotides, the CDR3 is TGCGCCAGCAGCTTGGGGACTACAGCGGGTTCAGAGACCCAGTACTTC. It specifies CASSLGTTAGSETQYF. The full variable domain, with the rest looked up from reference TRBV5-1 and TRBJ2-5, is KAGVTQTPRYLIKTRGQQVTLSCSPISGHRSVSWYQQTPGQGLQFLFEYFSETQRNKGNFPGRFSGRQFSNSRSEMNVSTLELGDSALYLCASSLGTTAGSETQYFGPGTRLLVL.

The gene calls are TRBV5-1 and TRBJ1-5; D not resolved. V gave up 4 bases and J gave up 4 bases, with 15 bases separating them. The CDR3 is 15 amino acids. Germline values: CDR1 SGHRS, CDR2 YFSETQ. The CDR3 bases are TGCGCCAGCAGCGAGGGAACAATGATTAATCAGCCCCAGCATTTT. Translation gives CASSEGTMINQPQHF.

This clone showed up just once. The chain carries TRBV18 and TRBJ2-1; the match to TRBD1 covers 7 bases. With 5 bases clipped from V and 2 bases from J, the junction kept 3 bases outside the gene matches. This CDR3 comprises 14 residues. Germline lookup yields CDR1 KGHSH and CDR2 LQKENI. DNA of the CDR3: TGTGCCAGCTCATGGGGGACAGCCTACAATGAGCAGTTCTTC. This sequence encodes CASSWGTAYNEQFF.

The chain's CDR3 is CASSLTGGKETQYF. The CDR3 nucleotides are TGCGCCAGCAGCTTGACAGGGGGTAAAGAGACCCAGTACTTC. The chain couples TRBV5-1 to TRBJ2-5; 8 nucleotides line up with TRBD1. After removal of 1 base from V and 3 bases from J, the junction contained 2 bases not matched to a gene. Germline lookup yields CDR1 SGHRS and CDR2 YFSETQ. This CDR3 has 14 residues.

DNA for the CDR3: TGTGCCAGCAGCTTGTCTAGCGGGACGTACAATGAGCAGTTCTTC. It encodes CASSLSSGTYNEQFF. The V call is TRBV11-2, the J call TRBJ2-1, with 9 nucleotides matching TRBD2. Unmatched junction bases numbered 4, after V lost 3 bases and J lost 4 bases. The CDR3 is 15 amino acids. Germline CDR1 reads SGHAT; CDR2 reads FQNNGV.

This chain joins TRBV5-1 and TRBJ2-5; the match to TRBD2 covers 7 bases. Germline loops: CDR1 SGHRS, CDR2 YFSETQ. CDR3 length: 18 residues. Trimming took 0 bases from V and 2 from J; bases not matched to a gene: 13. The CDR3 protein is CASSLEGSGSLKQETQYF. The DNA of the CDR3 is TGCGCCAGCAGCTTGGAAGGTAGCGGGTCTCTAAAACAAGAGACCCAGTACTTC.